Sequencing of this T cell receptor beta chain was carried out in a study of siplizumab effects on memory and regulatory T cells. V shed 5 bases and J shed 4 bases, with 13 bases lying between them. Per germline, CDR1 SGHTA and CDR2 FQGNSA. The CDR3 has 14 residues. Some clones are missing from TCRdb's copy, which holds only in-frame ones; the method was immunoSEQ multiplex PCR. The profile shows roughly 97,000 clones, 93% of them singletons. This receptor was taken from a human donor in good health. This chain uses TRBV7-2 with TRBJ2-3; D is unclear. The specimen was Tregs sorted from blood. This CDR3 is CASSPHSPPDTQYF. The CDR3, as DNA: TGTGCCAGCAGCCCTCACTCCCCCCCAGATACGCAGTATTTT. Full variable domain (missing parts from reference TRBV7-2 and TRBJ2-3): GAGVSQSPSNKVTEKGKDVELRCDPISGHTALYWYRQSLGQGLEFLIYFQGNSAPDKSGLPSDRFSAERTGGSVSTLTIQRTQQEDSAVYLCASSPHSPPDTQYFGPGTRLTVL.